This passage covers 32 T cell receptor beta chains from one sample sequenced in a study of type 1 regulatory T cells. TCRdb redid the calling of the reads with MiXCR, one entry per CDR3 protein. The data show about 62,000 distinct CDR3 sequences, 60% to 65% seen once. These receptors' targets are unknown. The sample consisted of cultured non-Tr1 T cells, either the whole culture or a sorted T cell fraction (not recorded which). The receptors were gathered from a human donor in good health.

CDR3 coding DNA: TGTGCCAGCAGTTTTGGCGGGCCCACTGAAGCTTTCTTT. Translation: CASSFGGPTEAFF. V usage is TRBV12-3 or TRBV12-4 and J usage is TRBJ1-1; no firm D call. CDR3 size: 13 residues. V was clipped by 3 bases and J by 4 bases, with 9 bases between them.

This chain links TRBV7-6 with TRBJ2-3; D remains unclear. Trimming took off 2 bases at V and 2 bases at J, with 11 bases between the two ends. CDR1 and CDR2 (germline): SGHVS, FNYEAQ. CDR3 length equals 15 residues. CDR3 loop: CASSLLPRSTDTQYF. CDR3 in DNA: TGTGCCAGCAGCTTATTGCCTCGATCCACAGATACGCAGTATTTT. The whole variable domain, remainder taken from reference TRBV7-6 and TRBJ2-3, is GAGVSQSPRYKVTKRGQDVALRCDPISGHVSLYWYRQALGQGPEFLTYFNYEAQQDKSGLPNDRFSAERPEGSISTLTIQRTEQRDSAMYRCASSLLPRSTDTQYFGPGTRLTVL.

The J gene is TRBJ2-2, the V gene TRBV7-2; D is possibly TRBD1 or TRBD2 (6 bases each). Germline CDR1 and CDR2: SGHTA and FQGNSA. The CDR3 length is 14 residues. Deletions cut 6 bases from V and 4 bases from J, with 12 bases between. CDR3 nucleotides: TGTGCCAGCAGGCGAGGGGGGAGCACCGGGGAGCTGTTTTTT. This sequence encodes CASRRGGSTGELFF.

The rearrangement uses TRBV3-1 and TRBJ2-1, with TRBD2 matching 8 bases. V gave up 10 bases and J gave up 3 bases; unmatched junction bases: 8. The CDR3 length is 14 residues. CDR1 LGHDT and CDR2 YNNKEL come from the germline V gene (reference sequence). The CDR3 reads CATSGGRNYNEQFF. The CDR3 nucleotides read TGTGCCACGTCGGGAGGGAGGAACTACAATGAGCAGTTCTTC.

The chain recombines TRBV4-3 with TRBJ2-1; the match to TRBD2 covers 9 bases. The junction had 6 bases not matched to a gene; V was cut back by 0 bases and J by 6 bases. The CDR3 extends over 16 amino acids. In germline, CDR1 is LGHNA, CDR2 YSLEER. CDR3 sequence reads: CASSQDLAGDTNEQFF. DNA for the CDR3: TGCGCCAGCAGCCAAGATTTAGCGGGAGATACCAATGAGCAGTTCTTC.

This clonotype showed up just once. This chain joins TRBV5-1 and TRBJ2-1, with D possibly TRBD2 on 5 matching bases. This CDR3 comprises 14 residues. The germline V gene has CDR1 SGHRS and CDR2 YFSETQ. Trimming pared 4 bases from V and 3 bases from J, leaving 11 bases between. CDR3 DNA: TGCGCCAGCAGCCCCGGACTGGACTACAATGAGCAGTTCTTC. Translated, it gives CASSPGLDYNEQFF.

The V and J genes are TRBV12-3 or TRBV12-4 and TRBJ1-2, with 9 bases aligning to TRBD1. After removal of 5 bases from V and 3 bases from J, the junction contained 4 bases not matched to a gene. The CDR3 runs 14 residues. The CDR3 DNA reads as TGTGCCAGCAGTGCCCGGGACAGGGACTATGGCTACACCTTC. Protein sequence: CASSARDRDYGYTF.

The chain is built from TRBV4-2 and TRBJ1-1; no definite D call. There are 15 residues in the CDR3. Trimming cost V 2 bases and J 5 bases, with 15 bases left between them. Germline V gene sequence: CDR1 LGHNA, CDR2 YNFKEQ. DNA of the CDR3: TGTGCCAGCAGCCAATCAGGTAGGATTTGGACTGAAGCTTTCTTT. This codes for CASSQSGRIWTEAFF.

The chain has TRBV3-1 and TRBJ2-5, with 9 positions matching TRBD2. The CDR3 is 17 residues long. Per germline, CDR1 LGHDT and CDR2 YNNKEL (reference sequence). V lost 0 bases and J lost 2; bases outside the gene matches: 7. CDR3 residues: CASSQELRLAVQETQYF. The CDR3 DNA reads as TGTGCCAGCAGCCAAGAGTTAAGACTAGCGGTACAAGAGACCCAGTACTTC.

This rearrangement joins TRBV14 to TRBJ1-1; D call uncertain. Trimming took off 2 bases at V and 1 base at J, with 5 bases between the two ends. The CDR3 runs to 13 residues. CDR1 is SGHDN and CDR2 is FVKESK in the germline V gene. The CDR3 loop is CASSQQQNTEAFF. CDR3 DNA: TGTGCCAGCAGCCAACAGCAGAACACTGAAGCTTTCTTT.

This clonotype was seen a few times. The rearrangement links TRBV6-6 to TRBJ2-1, with D perhaps TRBD2 (6 bases). Germline CDR1 is MNHNY and CDR2 is SVGAGI (reference sequence). V shed 7 bases and J shed 7 bases, with 17 bases lying between them. The CDR3 totals 14 residues. This CDR3 reads CASTRDSTVNEQFF. The CDR3, as DNA: TGTGCCAGCACCCGGGACTCGACCGTAAATGAGCAGTTCTTC.

The chain combines TRBV28 with TRBJ1-5; D possibly corresponds to TRBD1 (6 bases). Germline CDR1 MDHEN, CDR2 SYDVKM. Between the trimmed V and J ends, which lost 1 base and 10 bases, there was a span of 20 bases. CDR3 length equals 16 residues. The CDR3 coding sequence is TGTGCCAGCAGTTTATCTTGGGGGCCTTCTCTACAACCCCAGCATTTT. Its protein is CASSLSWGPSLQPQHF. Complete variable domain (other parts from reference TRBV28 and TRBJ1-5): DVKVTQSSRYLVKRTGEKVFLECVQDMDHENMFWYRQDPGLGLRLIYFSYDVKMKEKGDIPEGYSVSREKKERFSLILESASTNQTSMYLCASSLSWGPSLQPQHFGDGTRLSIL.

The chain couples TRBV5-5 to TRBJ2-5, with 8 bases matching TRBD2. The germline gives CDR1 SGHKS, CDR2 YYEKEE (reference sequence). The CDR3 has 13 amino acids. V gave up 2 bases and J gave up 5 bases; unmatched junction bases: 2. The CDR3 spells CASSFGGDETQYF. CDR3 in DNA: TGTGCCAGCAGCTTCGGGGGGGACGAGACCCAGTACTTC.

This CDR3 is CSASVRGLAGPGGTDTQYF. CDR3 bases: TGCAGTGCTAGCGTTCGGGGACTAGCGGGACCCGGTGGAACAGATACGCAGTATTTT. The V and J genes are TRBV20-1 and TRBJ2-3; 13 bases agree with TRBD2. The CDR3 is 19 residues long. Germline CDR1 is DFQATT and CDR2 is SNEGSKA (reference sequence). V shed 3 bases and J 3 bases; nucleotides not matched to a gene: 15.

This clonotype was seen a handful of times. This chain joins TRBV10-3 and TRBJ1-1; D uncertain. CDR1 and CDR2 (germline): ENHRY, SYGVKD. The germline V and J ends were trimmed by 3 bases and 1 base, with 15 bases remaining between them. The CDR3 is 16 amino acids. In nucleotides, the CDR3 is TGTGCCATCAGTGAACGTGAAGGGCGCGGGAACACTGAAGCTTTCTTT. Translating it yields CAISEREGRGNTEAFF.

V usage is TRBV24-1 and J usage is TRBJ2-1; D gene unclear. Germline V gives CDR1 KGHDR, CDR2 SFDVKD. This CDR3 spans 14 amino acids. Trimming shortened V by 4 bases and J by 6 bases, and 12 bases separated the two germline ends. Written as DNA, the CDR3 is TGTGCCACCAGTGACCCAAGAAATCTCAATGAGCAGTTCTTC. Translating it yields CATSDPRNLNEQFF.

This clonotype was counted only a few times. The chain employs TRBV7-9 and TRBJ1-1; D is uncertain. The CDR3 loop spans 12 amino acids. V lost 3 bases and J lost 5, with 7 bases in between. Per germline, CDR1 SEHNR and CDR2 FQNEAQ (reference sequence). The CDR3 DNA follows: TGTGCCAGCAGCTTTGAAGGAACTGAAGCTTTCTTT. Its protein product is CASSFEGTEAFF.

This clonotype was observed a single time. The chain has TRBV10-3 and TRBJ2-5; TRBD1 agrees at 8 bases. Germline V gives CDR1 ENHRY, CDR2 SYGVKD. V lost 6 bases and J lost 2; bases outside the gene matches: 8. The CDR3 covers 15 residues. CDR3 bases: TGTGCCATCAGCGCAAGACAGGGGCCACAAGAGACCCAGTACTTC. Its translation is CAISARQGPQETQYF.

The V and J genes are TRBV4-1 and TRBJ2-5; the D call may be TRBD1 or TRBD2 (6 bases each). In germline, CDR1 is MGHRA, CDR2 YSYEKL. V was clipped by 1 base and J by 2 bases, with 14 bases between them. This CDR3 comprises 16 residues. CDR3 nucleotide sequence: TGCGCCAGCAGCCAAGTGGGGGGCCGGAAACAAGAGACCCAGTACTTC. Amino acids: CASSQVGGRKQETQYF.

The chain joins TRBV25-1 to TRBJ2-3, with D perhaps TRBD2 (6 bases). V gave up 3 bases and J gave up 0 bases, with 10 bases separating them. Germline V CDR1 and CDR2: MGHDK, SYGVNS. This CDR3 is 15 amino acids long. The CDR3 nucleotides are TGTGCCAGCAGTGACCCGGGACTTAGCACAGATACGCAGTATTTT. It translates to CASSDPGLSTDTQYF.

V is TRBV24-1 and J is TRBJ2-5; 8 positions agree with TRBD2. Trimming at V came to 3 bases and at J to 1 base, leaving 3 bases not matched to a gene. The CDR3 is 15 residues long. CDR1 is KGHDR, CDR2 SFDVKD, per germline. For the CDR3, the DNA is TGTGCCACCAGTGATAGCGGGAGTCTCCAAGAGACCCAGTACTTC. It is translated as CATSDSGSLQETQYF.

The chain combines TRBV11-2 with TRBJ2-2; 8 nucleotides match TRBD2. Losses at the gene ends were 7 bases for V and 0 bases for J; bases not matched to a gene: 7. The CDR3 is made up of 16 amino acids. The germline V gene encodes CDR1 SGHAT and CDR2 FQNNGV. The CDR3 coding sequence is TGTGCCAGCATCCCTCCGGGGGGGTCGAACACCGGGGAGCTGTTTTTT. It specifies CASIPPGGSNTGELFF. The full variable domain, rest sourced from reference TRBV11-2 and TRBJ2-2, is EAGVAQSPRYKIIEKRQSVAFWCNPISGHATLYWYQQILGQGPKLLIQFQNNGVVDDSQLPKDRFSAERLKGVDSTLKIQPAKLEDSAVYLCASIPPGGSNTGELFFGEGSRLTVL.

The gene calls are TRBV2 and TRBJ2-3, with 13 bases aligning to TRBD2. V trimming: 6 bases; J trimming: 2 bases; junction bases outside the gene matches: 5. This CDR3 is 16 amino acids long. Germline values: CDR1 SNHLY, CDR2 FYNNEI. The CDR3 DNA reads as TGTGCCAGCAGCCCGGGACTAGCGGGGCCCACAGATACGCAGTATTTT. Its translation is CASSPGLAGPTDTQYF.

The chain employs TRBV20-1 and TRBJ2-4, with 9 bases fitting TRBD2. V lost 3 bases, J lost 2 bases, and 14 bases stayed unmatched. This CDR3 region has 18 residues. The V gene's germline CDR1 is DFQATT and CDR2 SNEGSKA (reference sequence). The CDR3 region has the DNA TGCAGTGCTAGTATGGCGGGAGGGCCCGATTCTCCCAAAAACATTCAGTACTTC. Encoded protein: CSASMAGGPDSPKNIQYF.

V and J are TRBV5-1 and TRBJ2-3; maybe TRBD2 (6 bases). Germline CDR1 reads SGHRS; CDR2 reads YFSETQ. The CDR3 sequence is 14 residues long. Deletions cut 3 bases from V and 4 bases from J, with 12 bases between. In nucleotides, the CDR3 is TGCGCCAGCAGCTGGGGTTCGGGAGCAGATACGCAGTATTTT. Protein product: CASSWGSGADTQYF.

The V gene is TRBV2, the J gene TRBJ2-3, with D possibly being TRBD1 (6 bases). Per the germline V gene, CDR1 is SNHLY and CDR2 is FYNNEI. This CDR3 contains 14 residues. V was shortened by 5 bases and J by 1 base, with 10 bases between the two germline ends. CDR3 bases: TGTGCCAGCAGTCCGGCAGGGGGCACAGATACGCAGTATTTT. Encoded protein: CASSPAGGTDTQYF.

The CDR3 region is CASSLRTGVGSEEQYF. The CDR3 region has the DNA TGTGCCAGCAGCTTAAGGACAGGGGTAGGTAGTGAAGAGCAGTACTTC. The chain uses TRBV7-6 and TRBJ2-7; 9 bases agree with TRBD1. The CDR3 sequence is 16 residues long. Germline lookup yields CDR1 SGHVS and CDR2 FNYEAQ. The V gene end was trimmed by 2 bases and the J gene end by 7 bases; junction bases not matched to a gene: 12. Full variable domain (missing parts from reference TRBV7-6 and TRBJ2-7): GAGVSQSPRYKVTKRGQDVALRCDPISGHVSLYWYRQALGQGPEFLTYFNYEAQQDKSGLPNDRFSAERPEGSISTLTIQRTEQRDSAMYRCASSLRTGVGSEEQYFGPGTRLTVT.

The table lists this clonotype with a few counts. V gene TRBV30 combines with J gene TRBJ2-1; 7 bases match TRBD2. Germline V gene data show CDR1 as GTSNPN and CDR2 as SVGIG (reference sequence). Trimming cost V 5 bases and J 4 bases; bases outside gene matches: 8. CDR3 length equals 14 residues. CDR3 residues: CAWATGGLYNEQFF. Written as DNA, the CDR3 is TGTGCCTGGGCGACGGGAGGCCTTTACAATGAGCAGTTCTTC.

This clonotype was picked up one time. V gene TRBV19 combines with J gene TRBJ2-2; D possibly corresponds to TRBD2 (5 bases). The CDR3 is 15 amino acids. V was pared by 1 base and J by 3 bases, with 9 bases between. Germline V gene data show CDR1 as LNHDA and CDR2 as SQIVND (reference sequence). CDR3 protein: CASSIVGGHTGELFF. The CDR3, as DNA: TGTGCCAGTAGTATAGTCGGCGGGCACACCGGGGAGCTGTTTTTT.

This sequence joins TRBV20-1 and TRBJ1-1; no definite D call. V was clipped by 4 bases and J by 0 bases, with 21 bases between them. Germline CDR1 is DFQATT and CDR2 is SNEGSKA (reference sequence). The CDR3 is 17 amino acids. The CDR3 nucleotides are TGCAGTGCTACCAGTTGGGCAGGTTCCTTCATGAACACTGAAGCTTTCTTT. It specifies CSATSWAGSFMNTEAFF.

This clonotype was seen once. The chain is built from TRBV20-1 and TRBJ2-7; 14 bases align to TRBD2. The germline CDR1 and CDR2 sequences are DFQATT and SNEGSKA (reference sequence). The CDR3 has 16 residues. V trimming: 6 bases; J trimming: 4 bases; junction bases outside the gene matches: 11. Here the CDR3 DNA reads TGCAGTGCCAGAAAGAAGGGGACTAGCGGGAGTTACGAGCAGTACTTC. Its translation: CSARKKGTSGSYEQYF.

This clonotype occurred a few times. This chain joins TRBV5-1 and TRBJ2-3; 8 nucleotides match TRBD2. Germline CDR1 SGHRS, CDR2 YFSETQ. The CDR3 length is 15 residues. With 3 bases clipped from V and 4 bases from J, the junction kept 7 bases outside the gene matches. CDR3 protein: CASSSDGLAPDTQYF. DNA for the CDR3: TGCGCCAGCAGCTCCGATGGACTAGCCCCAGATACGCAGTATTTT.